The clone carrying this T cell receptor beta chain was detected a few times. This sample is part of a study of blood T cell repertoires in COVID-19. Study information: PBMCs, B-cell-depleted T cells, or T cells were the source of the cDNA or gDNA that made up the material.

Using immunoSEQ multiplex PCR, the repertoire was profiled, and TCRdb retains in-frame clones only, with some absent. This table holds about 130,000 clones, 75% to 85% found once. Sequenced input: peripheral blood. The receptor's source is a woman aged 45 to 65 with acute or convalescent COVID-19.

This CDR3 is CASRNRGRSDTQYF. CDR3 sequence (DNA): TGTGCCAGCAGGAACAGGGGGCGGTCAGATACGCAGTATTTT. The J gene is TRBJ2-3, the V gene TRBV6-5; 9 bases line up with TRBD1. Losses at the gene ends were 6 bases for V and 4 bases for J; bases not matched to a gene: 5. Per the germline V gene, CDR1 is MNHEY and CDR2 is SVGAGI. The CDR3 runs to 14 residues.